A single sample is the source of the 15 T cell receptor beta chains below, sequenced in a study of OX40 agonist ivuxolimab in advanced cancers. This table comes from immunoSEQ multiplex PCR, and its TCRdb copy is limited to in-frame clones, with some not included. This sample has roughly 41,000 clones, with over 75% found just once. This material consisted of CD4+ or CD8+ T cells sorted from blood, taken in a trial of the OX40 agonist ivuxolimab. The receptors originated from an adult with an advanced solid tumor such as melanoma, head and neck, liver or kidney cancer.

The chain links TRBV19 to TRBJ2-1, with 10 bases fitting TRBD2. Germline CDR1 LNHDA, CDR2 SQIVND (reference sequence). With V trimmed by 1 base and J by 9 bases, 6 bases remained unmatched. CDR3 length: 15 amino acids. The CDR3 DNA reads TGTGCCAGTAGTATAGTAAGCGGGGGGGCCCTTGAGCAGTTCTTC. It specifies CASSIVSGGALEQFF.

V is TRBV6-4 and J is TRBJ2-1, with TRBD2 matching 12 bases. The V gene end was trimmed by 4 bases and the J gene end by 9 bases; junction bases not matched to a gene: 7. CDR1 and CDR2 (germline): MRHNA, SNTAGT. This CDR3 is 15 amino acids long. The CDR3 DNA reads TGTGCCAGCAGTGTAAGTCGGGGACTAGCGGGTGAGCAGTTCTTC. Encoded protein: CASSVSRGLAGEQFF.

The chain uses TRBV15 and TRBJ2-5, with D possibly TRBD2 on 5 matching bases. The V gene's germline CDR1 is LNHNV and CDR2 YYDKDF (reference sequence). Trimming removed 1 base from V and 5 bases from J, with 14 bases in between. CDR3 length: 15 residues. Written as DNA, the CDR3 is TGTGCCACCAGCAGAGTAGGTTTCGGAGGCGAGACCCAGTACTTC. It specifies CATSRVGFGGETQYF.

This clone was found a few times. This chain connects TRBV7-9 to TRBJ1-5; D gene ambiguous. V lost 5 bases and J lost 4, with 12 bases in between. The CDR3 consists of 14 residues. Germline lookup yields CDR1 SEHNR and CDR2 FQNEAQ (reference sequence). The chain's CDR3 is CASSGTNGNQPQHF. The CDR3 bases are TGTGCCAGCAGCGGAACCAATGGAAATCAGCCCCAGCATTTT.

This chain joins TRBV11-3 and TRBJ2-2; TRBD2 agrees at 7 bases. Germline CDR1 and CDR2: SGHNT and YENEEA. The CDR3 extends over 13 amino acids. Losses at the gene ends were 3 bases for V and 13 bases for J; bases not matched to a gene: 8. CDR3 in amino acids: CASSFGTTGGLFF. CDR3 nucleotides: TGTGCCAGCAGCTTCGGGACTACCGGCGGGCTGTTTTTT.

This chain joins TRBV6-1 and TRBJ2-3; unclear D gene. V was trimmed by 2 bases and J by 1 base, leaving 10 bases between them. The CDR3 spans 15 residues. CDR1 MNHNS and CDR2 SASEGT come from the germline V gene. The CDR3 DNA is TGTGCCAGCAGTGAATTTGCTAGTCGCACAGATACGCAGTATTTT. Its translation is CASSEFASRTDTQYF.

V gene TRBV28 combines with J gene TRBJ1-2; the D is unclear. This CDR3 is built from 13 residues. Germline V gene lookup returns CDR1 MDHEN and CDR2 SYDVKM. The V gene lost 6 bases and the J gene lost 1 base, with 9 bases spanning the gap. CDR3 region: CASRREGNYGYTF. The CDR3 nucleotides are TGTGCCAGCAGACGGGAAGGTAACTATGGCTACACCTTC.

The rearrangement joins TRBV13 to TRBJ2-2; TRBD2 matches 7 bases. The ends lost 5 bases at V and 2 bases at J; junction bases unmatched: 2. Germline CDR1 reads PRHDT; CDR2 reads FYEKMQ (reference sequence). This CDR3 has 14 residues. CDR3: CASSKGLNTGELFF. CDR3 DNA: TGTGCCAGCAGCAAGGGACTAAACACCGGGGAGCTGTTTTTT.

This CDR3 reads CASSPFTGLREQYF. The CDR3 DNA sequence: TGTGCCAGCAGTCCATTTACAGGGCTTCGGGAGCAGTACTTC. This sequence joins TRBV13 and TRBJ2-7; tentative D call: TRBD1 (6 bases). The germline V gene has CDR1 PRHDT and CDR2 FYEKMQ (reference sequence). This CDR3 has 14 amino acids. Trimming removed 6 bases at V and 7 bases at J, with 19 bases between.

The gene calls are TRBV27 and TRBJ1-2; 11 nucleotides match TRBD1. This CDR3 region has 15 residues. J gave up 3 bases and V 6 bases, and 6 bases lay outside the gene matches. The germline CDR1 and CDR2 sequences are MNHEY and SMNVEV (reference sequence). DNA for the CDR3: TGTGCCAGCAGGGAGGGGACAGGGGGGGACTATGGCTACACCTTC. Its protein product is CASREGTGGDYGYTF.

V is TRBV2 and J is TRBJ2-7; 12 bases match TRBD2. J was trimmed by 4 bases and V by 3 bases; bases with no gene match: 4. CDR1 is SNHLY and CDR2 is FYNNEI in the germline V gene. The CDR3 contains 15 residues. The chain's CDR3 is CASSDTSGGRYEQYF. The CDR3 DNA reads TGTGCCAGCAGTGATACTAGCGGGGGGCGGTACGAGCAGTACTTC.

The V gene is TRBV6-5, the J gene TRBJ1-2, with 9 bases fitting TRBD1. Germline CDR1 is MNHEY and CDR2 is SVGAGI. V lost 6 bases to trimming and J lost 0 bases; unmatched junction nucleotides: 5. This CDR3 region has 15 residues. CDR3 bases: TGTGCCAGCAGATATGGGACAGGGTCTAACTATGGCTACACCTTC. Translating gives CASRYGTGSNYGYTF.

This clone was seen only a few times. This chain uses TRBV5-1 with TRBJ1-1, with D possibly matching TRBD1 (6 bases). CDR3 size: 12 residues. CDR1 SGHRS and CDR2 YFSETQ come from the germline V gene. Trimming removed 4 bases at V and 4 bases at J, with 8 bases between. The CDR3 DNA reads as TGCGCCAGCAGCGAGGGGGGCACTGAAGCTTTCTTT. Amino acid sequence: CASSEGGTEAFF.

The gene calls are TRBV4-1 and TRBJ2-7; 7 bases match TRBD1. The germline V gene encodes CDR1 MGHRA and CDR2 YSYEKL. After removal of 1 base from V and 3 bases from J, the junction contained 12 bases not matched to a gene. The CDR3 is made up of 17 amino acids. The CDR3: CASSQGVATGDGYEQYF. DNA of the CDR3: TGCGCCAGCAGCCAAGGAGTAGCCACAGGGGACGGCTACGAGCAGTACTTC.

The chain is built from TRBV7-6 and TRBJ2-1, with TRBD2 matching over 14 bases. Germline V gene lookup returns CDR1 SGHVS and CDR2 FNYEAQ. This CDR3 has 16 residues. The J segment lost 9 bases and the V segment lost 1 base, leaving 5 bases of the junction unmatched. The CDR3 sequence: CASSLGLAGGPGEQFF. The DNA of the CDR3 is TGTGCCAGCAGCTTAGGACTAGCGGGAGGGCCTGGTGAGCAGTTCTTC. The whole variable domain, remainder taken from reference TRBV7-6 and TRBJ2-1, is GAGVSQSPRYKVTKRGQDVALRCDPISGHVSLYWYRQALGQGPEFLTYFNYEAQQDKSGLPNDRFSAERPEGSISTLTIQRTEQRDSAMYRCASSLGLAGGPGEQFFGPGTRLTVL.